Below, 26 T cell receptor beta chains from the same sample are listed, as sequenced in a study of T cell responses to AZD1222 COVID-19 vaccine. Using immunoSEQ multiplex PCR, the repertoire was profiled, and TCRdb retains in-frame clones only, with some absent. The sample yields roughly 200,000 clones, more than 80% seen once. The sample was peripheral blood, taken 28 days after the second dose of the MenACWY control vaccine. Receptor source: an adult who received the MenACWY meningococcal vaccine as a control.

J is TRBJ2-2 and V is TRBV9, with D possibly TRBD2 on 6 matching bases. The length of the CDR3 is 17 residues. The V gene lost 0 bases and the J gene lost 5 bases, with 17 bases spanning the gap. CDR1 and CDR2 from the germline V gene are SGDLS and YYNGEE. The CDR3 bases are TGTGCCAGCAGCGTAGCACCTAGCGCCCGGGGTACCGGGGAGCTGTTTTTT. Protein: CASSVAPSARGTGELFF.

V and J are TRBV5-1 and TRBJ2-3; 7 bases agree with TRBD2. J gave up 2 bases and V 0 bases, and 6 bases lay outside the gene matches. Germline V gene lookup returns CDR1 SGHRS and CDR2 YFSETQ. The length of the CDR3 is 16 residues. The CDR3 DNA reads TGCGCCAGCAGCTTGGCTGGCGGGAGTTTCACAGATACGCAGTATTTT. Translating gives CASSLAGGSFTDTQYF.

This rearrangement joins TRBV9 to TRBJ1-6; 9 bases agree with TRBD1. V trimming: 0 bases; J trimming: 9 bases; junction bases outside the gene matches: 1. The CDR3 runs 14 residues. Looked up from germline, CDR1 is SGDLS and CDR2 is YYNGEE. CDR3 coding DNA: TGTGCCAGCAGCGTAGCGGACAGGGGTTCACCCCTCCACTTT. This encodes CASSVADRGSPLHF.

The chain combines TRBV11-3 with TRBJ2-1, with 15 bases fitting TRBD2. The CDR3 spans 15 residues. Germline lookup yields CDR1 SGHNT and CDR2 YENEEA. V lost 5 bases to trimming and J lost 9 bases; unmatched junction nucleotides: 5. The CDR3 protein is CASSPGLAGGTEQFF. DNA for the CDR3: TGTGCCAGCAGCCCGGGACTAGCGGGAGGAACTGAGCAGTTCTTC.

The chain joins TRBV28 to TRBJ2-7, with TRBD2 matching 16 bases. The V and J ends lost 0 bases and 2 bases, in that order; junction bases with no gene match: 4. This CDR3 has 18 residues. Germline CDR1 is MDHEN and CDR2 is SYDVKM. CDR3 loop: CASSLWGLAGGVPYEQYF. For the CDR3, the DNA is TGTGCCAGCAGTTTATGGGGACTAGCGGGAGGGGTCCCCTACGAGCAGTACTTC.

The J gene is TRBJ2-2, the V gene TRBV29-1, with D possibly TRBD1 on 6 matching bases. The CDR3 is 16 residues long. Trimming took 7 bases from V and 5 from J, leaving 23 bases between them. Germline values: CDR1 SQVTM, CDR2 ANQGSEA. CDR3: CSARTSSGALTGELFF. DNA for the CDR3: TGCAGCGCCAGGACAAGTTCAGGGGCCCTAACCGGGGAGCTGTTTTTT.

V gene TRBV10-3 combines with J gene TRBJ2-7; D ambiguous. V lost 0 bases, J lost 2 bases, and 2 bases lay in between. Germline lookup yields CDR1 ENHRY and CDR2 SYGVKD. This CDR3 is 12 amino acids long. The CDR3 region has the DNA TGTGCCATCAGTGAGTCGGCCTACGAGCAGTACTTC. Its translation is CAISESAYEQYF.

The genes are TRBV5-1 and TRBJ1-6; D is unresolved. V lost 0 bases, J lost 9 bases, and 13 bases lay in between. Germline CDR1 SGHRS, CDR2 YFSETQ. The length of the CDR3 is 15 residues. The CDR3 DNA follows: TGCGCCAGCAGCTTGGTCTCGGGAGAGAGTTCACCCCTCCACTTT. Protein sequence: CASSLVSGESSPLHF.

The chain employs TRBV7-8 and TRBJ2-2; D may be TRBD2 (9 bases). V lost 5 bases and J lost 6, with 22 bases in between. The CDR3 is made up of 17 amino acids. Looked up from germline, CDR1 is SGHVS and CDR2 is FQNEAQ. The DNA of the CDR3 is TGTGCCAGCAGCATTAGCGGGGGCAGGGGGCTTGCCGGGGAGCTGTTTTTT. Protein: CASSISGGRGLAGELFF.

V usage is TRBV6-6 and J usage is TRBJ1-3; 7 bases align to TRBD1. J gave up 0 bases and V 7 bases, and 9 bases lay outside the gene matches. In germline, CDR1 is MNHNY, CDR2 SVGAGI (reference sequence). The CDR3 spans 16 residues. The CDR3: CASIPNRGPSGNTIYF. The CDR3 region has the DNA TGTGCCAGCATCCCAAACAGGGGTCCCTCTGGAAACACCATATATTTT.

This CDR3 is CASSLVGRGETQYF. The CDR3 nucleotides are TGTGCCAGCAGTTTAGTGGGGAGGGGTGAGACCCAGTACTTC. The rearrangement uses TRBV27 and TRBJ2-5; 7 bases line up with TRBD2. The CDR3 is made up of 14 amino acids. V lost 2 bases to trimming and J lost 5 bases; unmatched junction nucleotides: 5. Germline V CDR1 and CDR2: MNHEY, SMNVEV (reference sequence).

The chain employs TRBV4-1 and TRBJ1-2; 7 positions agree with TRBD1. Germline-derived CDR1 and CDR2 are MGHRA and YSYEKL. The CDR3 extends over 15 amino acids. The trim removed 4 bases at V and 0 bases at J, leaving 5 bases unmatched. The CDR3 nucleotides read TGCGCCAGCAGCCCCGGGACAGCAGCTAACTATGGCTACACCTTC. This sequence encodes CASSPGTAANYGYTF.

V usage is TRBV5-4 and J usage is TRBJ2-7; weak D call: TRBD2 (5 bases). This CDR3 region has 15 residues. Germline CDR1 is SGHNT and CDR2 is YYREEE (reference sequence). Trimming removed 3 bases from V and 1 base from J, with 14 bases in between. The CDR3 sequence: CASSSQPRGSYEQYF. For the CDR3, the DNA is TGTGCCAGCAGCTCCCAGCCTCGGGGTTCCTACGAGCAGTACTTC.

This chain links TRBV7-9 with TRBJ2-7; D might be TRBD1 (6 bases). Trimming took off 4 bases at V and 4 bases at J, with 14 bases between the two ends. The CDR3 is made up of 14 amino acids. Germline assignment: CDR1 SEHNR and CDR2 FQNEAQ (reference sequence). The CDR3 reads CASSYTGTPYEQYF. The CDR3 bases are TGTGCCAGCAGCTATACCGGGACACCTTACGAGCAGTACTTC.

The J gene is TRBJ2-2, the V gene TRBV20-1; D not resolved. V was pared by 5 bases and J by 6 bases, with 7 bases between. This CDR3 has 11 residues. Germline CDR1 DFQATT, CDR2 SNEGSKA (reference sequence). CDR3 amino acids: CSAPGPGELFF. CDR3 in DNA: TGCAGTGCTCCTGGCCCCGGGGAGCTGTTTTTT.

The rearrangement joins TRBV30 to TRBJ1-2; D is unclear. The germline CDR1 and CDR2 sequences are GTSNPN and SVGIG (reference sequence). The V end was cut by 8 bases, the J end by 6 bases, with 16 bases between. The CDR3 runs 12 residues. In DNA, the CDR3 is TGTGCCCTGGTCCTCGGGCCCCATGGCTACACCTTC. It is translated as CALVLGPHGYTF.

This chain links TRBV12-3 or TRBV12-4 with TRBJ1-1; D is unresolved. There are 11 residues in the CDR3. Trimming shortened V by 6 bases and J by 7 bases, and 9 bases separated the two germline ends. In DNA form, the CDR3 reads TGTGCCAGCAGCCCGAATGTTGAAGCTTTCTTT. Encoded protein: CASSPNVEAFF.

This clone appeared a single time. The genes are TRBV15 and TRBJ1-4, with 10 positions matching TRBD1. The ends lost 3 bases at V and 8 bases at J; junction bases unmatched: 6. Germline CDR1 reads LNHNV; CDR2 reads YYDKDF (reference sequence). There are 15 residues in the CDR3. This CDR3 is CATSSRGQGGEKLFF. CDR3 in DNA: TGTGCCACCAGCAGTAGAGGACAGGGGGGAGAAAAACTGTTTTTT.

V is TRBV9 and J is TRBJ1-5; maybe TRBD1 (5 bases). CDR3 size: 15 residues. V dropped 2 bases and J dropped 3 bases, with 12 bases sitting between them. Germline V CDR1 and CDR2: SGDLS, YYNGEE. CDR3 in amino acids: CASSVGPNANQPQHF. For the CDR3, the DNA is TGTGCCAGCAGCGTGGGGCCAAATGCCAATCAGCCCCAGCATTTT.

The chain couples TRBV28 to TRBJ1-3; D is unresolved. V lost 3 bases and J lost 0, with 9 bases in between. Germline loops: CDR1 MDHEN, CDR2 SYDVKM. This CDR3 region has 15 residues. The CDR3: CASSFRGSSGNTIYF. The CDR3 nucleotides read TGTGCCAGCAGTTTCCGAGGGAGCTCTGGAAACACCATATATTTT.

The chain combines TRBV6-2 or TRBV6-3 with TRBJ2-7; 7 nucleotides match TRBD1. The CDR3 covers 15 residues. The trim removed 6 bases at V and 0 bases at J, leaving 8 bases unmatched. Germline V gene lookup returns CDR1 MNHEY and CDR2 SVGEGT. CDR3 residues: CASSEPDRSSYEQYF. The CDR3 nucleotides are TGTGCCAGCAGCGAGCCGGACAGGAGCTCCTACGAGCAGTACTTC.

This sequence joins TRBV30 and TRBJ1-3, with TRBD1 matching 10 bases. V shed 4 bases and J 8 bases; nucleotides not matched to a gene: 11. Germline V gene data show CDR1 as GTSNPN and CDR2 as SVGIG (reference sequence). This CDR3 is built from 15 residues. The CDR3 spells CAWMRDRGHRDTIYF. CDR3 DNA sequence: TGTGCCTGGATGCGTGACAGGGGGCATAGGGACACCATATATTTT.

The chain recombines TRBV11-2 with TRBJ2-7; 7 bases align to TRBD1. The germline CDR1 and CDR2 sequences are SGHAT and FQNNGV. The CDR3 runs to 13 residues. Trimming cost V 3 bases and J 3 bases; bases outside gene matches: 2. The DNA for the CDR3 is TGTGCCAGCAGCTTCGGGACAGACTACGAGCAGTACTTC. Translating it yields CASSFGTDYEQYF.

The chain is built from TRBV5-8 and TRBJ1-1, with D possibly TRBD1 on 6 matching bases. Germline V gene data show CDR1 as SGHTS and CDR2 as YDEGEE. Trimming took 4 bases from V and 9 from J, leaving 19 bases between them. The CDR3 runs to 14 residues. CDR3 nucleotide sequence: TGTGCCAGCAGCCGCCGGACGGCCCAGGGGAAAGCTTTCTTT. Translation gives CASSRRTAQGKAFF.

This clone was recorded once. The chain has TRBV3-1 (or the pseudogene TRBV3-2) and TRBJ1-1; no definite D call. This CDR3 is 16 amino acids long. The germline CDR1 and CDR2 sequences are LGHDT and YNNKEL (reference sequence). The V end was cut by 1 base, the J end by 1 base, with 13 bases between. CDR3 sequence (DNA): TGTGCCAGCAGCCAAGTCCCGACGATTGGGAACACTGAAGCTTTCTTT. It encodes CASSQVPTIGNTEAFF.

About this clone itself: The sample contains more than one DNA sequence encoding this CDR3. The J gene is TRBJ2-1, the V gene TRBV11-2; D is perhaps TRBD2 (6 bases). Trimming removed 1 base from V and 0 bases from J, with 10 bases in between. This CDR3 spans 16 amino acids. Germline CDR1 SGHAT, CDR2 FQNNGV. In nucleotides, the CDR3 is TGTGCCAGCAGCTTAGTTCGGGGGAGCTCCTACAATGAGCAGTTCTTC. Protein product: CASSLVRGSSYNEQFF.